This TCR beta chain stems from a study of T cells in Graves' hyperthyroidism and ophthalmopathy (dated by TCRdb to the late 2010s). Regarding the research as a whole: Peripheral blood was collected at initial diagnosis, before any treatment. A discovery cohort of fewer than 110 patients, roughly 43 with Graves' ophthalmopathy and about 60 with stable Graves' hyperthyroidism, was used to find distinguishing TCR V-J signatures. Prospective prediction of ophthalmopathy was tested in an independent validation cohort of some 20 hyperthyroidism patients and some 17 patients who later progressed to ophthalmopathy. The 85 to 100 discovery patients were randomly split 7:3 into training and test sets. Thyroid tissue and blood T-cell repertoires from six Graves' hyperthyroidism patients were also compared in the study. After blood sampling, hyperthyroidism patients were treated with methimazole at a starting dose of 30 mg daily, and ophthalmopathy patients were treated with high-dose intravenous methylprednisolone. The paper describes TCR Vbeta CDR3 sequencing of 140 or so peripheral blood samples, made up of roughly 40 ophthalmopathy patients, over 70 hyperthyroidism patients and about 17 progressor patients. What the study reported, not specific to this receptor: In validation, the model predicted progression to ophthalmopathy a median of approximately 6.6 months before onset, with about 64% sensitivity and roughly 77% specificity. Blood samples also contained most of the expanded thyroid clonotypes (frequency above 0.001), which suggests that blood repertoires may reflect thyroid immune responses. Sample size was not statistically predetermined, and blinding of investigators to group allocation was not performed. Ophthalmopathy was separated from stable hyperthyroidism by a 13 V-J signature model, with just over 85% sensitivity and about 81% specificity obtained in cross-validation and 80%/75% obtained in testing.

TCR beta CDR3 regions were amplified from RNA transcripts. A first-round RT-PCR of the TCR CDR3 used the HTBI primer set with the Qiagen OneStep RT-PCR kit. Libraries were constructed in a second round of multiplex PCR, after which size selection and purification were carried out. The libraries were sequenced on an Illumina HiSeq2000 using paired-end 100 bp reads. The paper's data handling went like this. SOAPnuke was used to process the raw data, with reads discarded if the reads contained adapters or uncalled bases, had a mean Phred below 15, or lacked an exact constant-primer or identifier match. High-quality paired reads were merged using COPE v1.2.5, and each unique nucleotide sequence was defined as a clonotype. MiTCR v1.1 was used to align clonotypes to the IMGT TRBV, TRBD and TRBJ reference segments. Analysis was restricted to V-J combinations with a frequency above 0.0001, which covered roughly 99% of repertoires. A TCS score was defined as the ratio between F50 (clonal expansion) and ExV (chaos), using BLOSUM62-based TCRdist between CDR3 peptides within each V-J. Welch's t-statistics and random forest reduced roughly 500 V-J features to 13, which were used in a naive Bayes classifier (R e1071). Using fastp trimming at Q25 and MiXCR clonotype assembly, TCRdb reanalyzed the public sequencing data and kept in-frame beta chains. Identical CDR3 protein sequences are pooled into one entry, listed with their most common genes and DNA. These V and J calls rely on TCRdb rather than the paper's analysis. Across this sample there are about 720,000 distinct CDR3 sequences, with approximately 16% seen only once. Approximately 8.4% of the sample is in the top ten clones.

Reading the germline V gene gives CDR1 SNHLY and CDR2 FYNNEI. The CDR3, cysteine through phenylalanine, is 13 amino acids long. Only the CDR3 DNA is retained, 39 bases long and in frame from the first base. The junction shows trimming of 5 bases on V and 5 bases on J, and the gene matches do not reach 5 bases of it. A patient counted as having stable Graves' hyperthyroidism if no progression to ophthalmopathy occurred over 18 months of follow-up. Hyperthyroidism patients were aged 18 to 65 years and newly diagnosed, with disease duration of less than 2 months. Exclusion was applied to patients with uncontrolled infections, other autoimmune diseases, pregnancy or lactation. Diagnoses relied on clinical symptoms, serum thyroxine and TRAb, thyroid ultrasound and orbital computed tomography. PBMCs were separated from roughly 10 ml of fresh peripheral blood using Ficoll-Paque density gradient centrifugation. Trizol reagent was used to extract total RNA, and RNA quality was then checked on an Agilent 2100 Bioanalyzer.

This clonotype was recorded at least ten times. Its antigen is still unknown. No base-level quality is on record; no much larger clone is a single base apart. The V gene is TRBV2 and the J gene is TRBJ2-5; 7 of the junction bases match TRBD2. The sequencing input was blood. This TCR derives from a man aged 18 to 30 with Graves' hyperthyroidism. The sequenced DNA is TGTGCCAGCAGTTCAAGCGGGATCGAGACCCAGTACTTC. It codes for CASSSSGIETQYF. Joined to the reference TRBV2 and TRBJ2-5 proteins, this CDR3 gives the full variable domain: EPEVTQTPSHQVTQMGQEVILRCVPISNHLYFYWYRQILGQKVEFLVSFYNNEISEKSEIFDDQFSVERPDGSNFTLKIRSTKLEDSAMYFCASSSSGIETQYFGPGTRLLVL.